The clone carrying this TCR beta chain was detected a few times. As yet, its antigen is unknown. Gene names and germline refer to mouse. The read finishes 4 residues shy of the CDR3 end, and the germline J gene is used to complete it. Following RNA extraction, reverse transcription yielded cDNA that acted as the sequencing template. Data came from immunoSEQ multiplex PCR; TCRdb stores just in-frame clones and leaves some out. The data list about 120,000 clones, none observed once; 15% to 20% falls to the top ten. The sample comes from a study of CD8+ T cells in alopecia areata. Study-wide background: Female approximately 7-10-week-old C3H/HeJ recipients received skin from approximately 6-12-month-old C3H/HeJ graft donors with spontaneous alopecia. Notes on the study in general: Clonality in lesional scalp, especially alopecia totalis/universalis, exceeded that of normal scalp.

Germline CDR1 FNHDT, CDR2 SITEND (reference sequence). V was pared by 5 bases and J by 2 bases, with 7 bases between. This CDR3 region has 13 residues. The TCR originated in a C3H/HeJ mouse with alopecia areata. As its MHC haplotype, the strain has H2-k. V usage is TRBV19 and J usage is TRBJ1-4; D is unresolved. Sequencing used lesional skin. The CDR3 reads CASSWGSNERLFF. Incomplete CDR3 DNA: TGTGCCAGCAGCTGGGGATCCAACGAA. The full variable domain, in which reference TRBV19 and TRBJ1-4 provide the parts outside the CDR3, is GGIITQTPKFLIGQEGQKLTLKCQQNFNHDTMYWYRQDSGKGLRLIYYSITENDLQKGDLSEGYDASREKKSSFSLTVTSAQKNEMAVFLCASSWGSNERLFFGHGTKLSVL.